This TCR beta chain was found in a study of blood T cell repertoires in COVID-19. This clone was observed a single time. With 1 base removed from V and 3 bases from J, the gap between germline ends came to 14 bases. Germline-derived CDR1 and CDR2 are LGHNT and FRNRAP. The CDR3 consists of 16 residues. Measured with immunoSEQ multiplex PCR; TCRdb has only the in-frame clones, and not every one. This table has under 200,000 clones, 90% appearing once. This chain joins TRBV12-5 and TRBJ2-3, with unresolved D. This clonotype originated in a man aged 45-65 years with acute or convalescent COVID-19. Input material: peripheral blood. CDR3 nucleotides: TGTGCTAGTGGTTTGGGTCCCTCAATCCAGACAGATACGCAGTATTTT. Its protein is CASGLGPSIQTDTQYF. Complete variable domain (other parts from reference TRBV12-5 and TRBJ2-3): DARVTQTPRHKVTEMGQEVTMRCQPILGHNTVFWYRQTMMQGLELLAYFRNRAPLDDSGMPKDRFSAEMPDATLATLKIQPSEPRDSAVYFCASGLGPSIQTDTQYFGPGTRLTVL.